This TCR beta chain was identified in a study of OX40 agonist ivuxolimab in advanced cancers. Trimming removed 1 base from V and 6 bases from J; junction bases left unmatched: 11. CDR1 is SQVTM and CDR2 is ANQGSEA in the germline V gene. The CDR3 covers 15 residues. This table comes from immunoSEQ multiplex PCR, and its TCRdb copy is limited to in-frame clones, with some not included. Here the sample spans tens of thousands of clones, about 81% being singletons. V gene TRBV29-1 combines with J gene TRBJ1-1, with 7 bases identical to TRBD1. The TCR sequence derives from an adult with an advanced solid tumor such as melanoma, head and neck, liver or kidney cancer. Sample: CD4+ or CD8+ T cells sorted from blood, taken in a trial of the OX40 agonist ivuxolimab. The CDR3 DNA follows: TGCAGCGTTGAAGGGGTGTCAGGGGGTCGGGCTGAAGCTTTCTTT. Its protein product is CSVEGVSGGRAEAFF. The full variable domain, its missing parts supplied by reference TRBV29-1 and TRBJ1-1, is SAVISQKPSRDICQRGTSLTIQCQVDSQVTMMFWYRQQPGQSLTLIATANQGSEATYESGFVIDKFPISRPNLTFSTLTVSNMSPEDSSIYLCSVEGVSGGRAEAFFGQGTRLTVV.